The entry below describes one T cell receptor beta chain. The target of this receptor is not known. There are no base qualities to consult, and no much larger clone falls within one base. These data come from a study of blood T cell repertoires in COVID-19 (dated by TCRdb to about 2020). About the investigation overall: The collaborator samples originated in the United States, Italy and Spain and spanned the acute and convalescent phases of COVID-19. The prospective study material was composed of cDNA or gDNA derived from T cells, B-cell-depleted T cells, or PBMCs. Subjects who had been exposed to COVID-19, were actively infected with it, or had recovered from it provided the deeply sampled blood TCRbeta repertoires that made up the dataset. A freely available public database, intended as a resource for researchers studying the immune response to SARS-CoV-2, is where the repertoires were released. The samples were drawn from the first 160 participants of the ongoing ImmuneRACE study and from 1,254 subjects provided by 6 global collaborators. Nearly every sample came with metadata listing a de-identified subject ID, COVID-19 status, age in years and sex. Where available, HLA class I and class II types were taken from metadata supplied by the sample provider and were not determined by assay-based typing.

A second Seattle source provided samples from volunteer blood donors who had recovered from COVID-19. The collaborating institutions used their own protocols to collect whole blood in K2EDTA tubes. For TCRbeta analysis, collaborators shipped samples in one of three forms: frozen whole blood, isolated PBMCs, or DNA extracted from either of those sample types. From its cysteine to its phenylalanine, the CDR3 spans 11 amino acids. The DNA shown is the 33-base CDR3, in frame from base 1. Cut back by 3 bases and 3 bases, the V and J ends lie 3 bases apart. Sequences LNHDA (CDR1) and SQIVND (CDR2) are obtained from the germline V gene (reference sequence). Broader findings and caveats from the paper: The amount of clinical and demographic metadata varied by source and participant and was provided uncurated.

TCRbeta CDR3 regions were amplified from genomic DNA using the immunoSEQ Assay, a bias-controlled multiplex PCR. As for how the authors treated the data: Within the assay, amplification of reference gene primers was used to estimate how many nucleated cells each sample contained. To quantify the absolute abundance of each unique TCRbeta CDR3 rearrangement, sequence reads were collapsed and filtered. For each sample, productive Simpson clonality was calculated by taking the square root of Simpson's diversity index across productive rearrangements. TCRdb obtained this table from immuneACCESS and retained in-frame rearrangements with V and J assigned. These tables miss some clones; where compared with another copy, unresolved V genes account for less than half of the shortfall, and the remainder is unexplained. V and J calls plus clone size are reproduced from that table; the DNA served to infer D and trimming. The table for this sample lists 180,000 or so clones; 65% to 80% of them were counted only once. The ten top clones hold roughly 13% of the sample.

The rearranged chain carries TRBV19 and TRBJ2-7; no D gene call is confident. The sequencing input was peripheral blood. The sequence was collected from a man aged 45 to 65 who had recovered from COVID-19. In nucleotide form, the sequence is TGTGCCAGTAGTATCTTCTACGAGCAGTACTTC. Translated, this is CASSIFYEQYF.